This TCR beta chain was documented in a study of cytomegalovirus exposure and HLA in healthy donors. Study-level information: Researchers previously reported finding 90 million to 130 million unique TCR beta sequences from about 170 million T cells. Caucasian-associated ancestry cluster membership applied to about 77% of some 400 genotyped donors. Findings of the study overall: The study dropped some indistinguishable V segments, TRBV6-2 and TRBV6-3 among them. Fewer N-insertions (relative to the roughly 660-donor mean) were reportedly seen in an Asian-associated ancestry cluster in a later analysis.

The PCR used 60 Vbeta and 13 Jbeta primers. The repertoire was sequenced with immunoSEQ multiplex PCR; TCRdb's copy has only in-frame clones and lacks some. The sample contains 75,000 to 100,000 clones, about 83% of which appear only once. Comment on this clone: Its matching antigen is unknown.

V lost 3 bases and J 4 bases, leaving 6 bases between the germline ends. The germline V gene encodes CDR1 LNHNV and CDR2 YYDKDF (reference sequence). The CDR3 contains 12 residues. This clonotype originated in a man aged 55 to 70 in good health and CMV-seropositive. The sample consisted of PBMCs. The rearrangement joins TRBV15 to TRBJ2-5; possible D gene TRBD1, 5 bases. The chain's CDR3 is CATSSQGETQYF. The CDR3, as DNA: TGTGCCACCAGCAGCCAGGGAGAGACCCAGTACTTC.